What follows are 20 T cell receptor beta chains derived from one specimen sequenced in a study of CD8+ T cells in alopecia areata. Treatment in this sample: oral pan-JAK inhibitor, 5-10 mg twice daily. TCR sequencing used cDNA made by reverse transcription of extracted RNA. Sequencing used immunoSEQ multiplex PCR; TCRdb keeps in-frame clones, though not all of them. Among over 150,000 clones, less than 70% were seen once, and the ten largest hold 10% to 14%. Sequencing used CD8+ T cells sorted from blood, obtained at week 24, from a patient treated with tofacitinib. These receptors were collected from a human donor with alopecia areata.

This clone was observed a few times. The rearrangement links TRBV29-1 to TRBJ2-1; D gene uncertain. CDR1 and CDR2 (germline): SQVTM, ANQGSEA. With 3 bases removed from V and 9 bases from J, the gap between germline ends came to 15 bases. The CDR3 is 13 residues long. The chain's CDR3 is CSVEAYGLSEQFF. The CDR3, as DNA: TGCAGCGTTGAGGCGTACGGATTGAGTGAGCAGTTCTTC.

This clone came up once. The V gene is TRBV4-3, the J gene TRBJ2-3; no firm D call. The CDR3 runs 19 residues. The germline V gene encodes CDR1 LGHNA and CDR2 YSLEER. Trimming shortened V by 0 bases and J by 1 base, and 20 bases separated the two germline ends. The CDR3 here is CASSQDWVGPGQGTDTQYF. In DNA, the CDR3 is TGCGCCAGCAGCCAAGATTGGGTAGGGCCCGGCCAGGGCACAGATACGCAGTATTTT.

This clone appeared a few times. The V call is TRBV11-2, the J call TRBJ2-3; 7 nucleotides agree with TRBD1. The V gene's germline CDR1 is SGHAT and CDR2 FQNNGV. This CDR3 has 14 amino acids. J lost 2 bases, V lost 5 bases, and 4 bases had no gene match. CDR3 sequence (DNA): TGTGCCAGCAGCATGGGACAGTACACAGATACGCAGTATTTT. Its protein product is CASSMGQYTDTQYF.

In this sample, this clone turned up a few times. The V call is TRBV29-1, the J call TRBJ1-2; the D gene is possibly TRBD1 (6 bases). The CDR3 is 14 residues long. CDR1 and CDR2 from the germline V gene are SQVTM and ANQGSEA. Trimming removed 7 bases from V and 6 bases from J, with 21 bases in between. CDR3 loop: CSAESRGAFDGYTF. DNA for the CDR3: TGCAGCGCCGAATCACGGGGGGCTTTCGATGGCTACACCTTC.

V is TRBV2 and J is TRBJ1-6, with D unresolved. Germline V gene sequence: CDR1 SNHLY, CDR2 FYNNEI. This CDR3 region has 13 residues. Trimming cost V 4 bases and J 4 bases, with 5 bases left between them. The CDR3 spells CASSAGYNSPLHF. CDR3 nucleotide sequence: TGTGCCAGCAGTGCGGGGTATAATTCACCCCTCCACTTT.

The chain joins TRBV5-1 to TRBJ2-7; 7 nucleotides match TRBD2. The length of the CDR3 is 15 residues. The ends lost 0 bases at V and 3 bases at J; junction bases unmatched: 6. Germline V gene data show CDR1 as SGHRS and CDR2 as YFSETQ. This chain's CDR3 is CASSLGQGGGYEQYF. The CDR3 DNA reads TGCGCCAGCAGCTTGGGACAAGGCGGGGGCTACGAGCAGTACTTC.

This clone showed up just once. This sequence joins TRBV7-2 and TRBJ1-1; D call uncertain. The germline V gene encodes CDR1 SGHTA and CDR2 FQGNSA. Trimming shortened V by 4 bases and J by 1 base, and 10 bases separated the two germline ends. The CDR3 loop spans 14 amino acids. The CDR3 DNA follows: TGTGCCAGCAGCTCGGGAGAGGGGAACACTGAAGCTTTCTTT. Translating it yields CASSSGEGNTEAFF.

The CDR3 sequence is CASSPSVGESSYEQYF. CDR3 bases: TGTGCCAGCAGCCCCTCTGTGGGCGAGAGCTCCTACGAGCAGTACTTC. The chain links TRBV27 to TRBJ2-7; D is uncertain. Trimming took off 6 bases at V and 0 bases at J, with 18 bases between the two ends. The CDR3 has 16 amino acids. Germline assignment: CDR1 MNHEY and CDR2 SMNVEV (reference sequence).

This clone was observed a few times. The chain carries TRBV14 and TRBJ1-1; TRBD1 is a possible D gene (5 bases). Germline V gives CDR1 SGHDN, CDR2 FVKESK. This CDR3 spans 13 amino acids. V lost 1 base and J 5 bases, leaving 8 bases between the germline ends. CDR3 DNA: TGTGCCAGCAGCCAAGGGGGCTGGACTGAAGCTTTCTTT. It is translated as CASSQGGWTEAFF. The full variable domain, with the rest looked up from reference TRBV14 and TRBJ1-1, is EAGVTQFPSHSVIEKGQTVTLRCDPISGHDNLYWYRRVMGKEIKFLLHFVKESKQDESGMPNNRFLAERTGGTYSTLKVQPAELEDSGVYFCASSQGGWTEAFFGQGTRLTVV.

The chain recombines TRBV6-5 with TRBJ2-5; TRBD2 matches 7 bases. Germline lookup yields CDR1 MNHEY and CDR2 SVGAGI. V trimming: 6 bases; J trimming: 2 bases; junction bases outside the gene matches: 6. The CDR3 sequence is 14 residues long. In DNA, the CDR3 is TGTGCCAGCAGCCCCCAGGGACTACAAGAGACCCAGTACTTC. Amino acids: CASSPQGLQETQYF.

The chain is built from TRBV30 and TRBJ2-7; 13 bases match TRBD2. Germline CDR1 and CDR2: GTSNPN and SVGIG (reference sequence). Trimming at V came to 3 bases and at J to 7 bases, leaving 3 bases not matched to a gene. There are 13 residues in the CDR3. This CDR3 is CAWRGLAGNEQYF. The CDR3 DNA is TGTGCCTGGAGGGGACTAGCGGGGAATGAGCAGTACTTC.

The chain has TRBV6-5 and TRBJ1-2; 10 positions match TRBD1. Germline-derived CDR1 and CDR2 are MNHEY and SVGAGI. V was clipped by 5 bases and J by 3 bases; unmatched bases: 3. This CDR3 is built from 14 residues. The CDR3 spells CASSDGTGDYGYTF. CDR3 nucleotides: TGTGCCAGCAGTGACGGGACAGGGGACTATGGCTACACCTTC.

This chain joins TRBV7-9 and TRBJ1-1; D gene ambiguous. Trimming shortened V by 1 base and J by 7 bases, and 16 bases separated the two germline ends. The CDR3 runs 15 residues. The germline V gene has CDR1 SEHNR and CDR2 FQNEAQ (reference sequence). This chain's CDR3 is CASSLVGGPGGEAFF. In nucleotides, the CDR3 is TGTGCCAGCAGCTTAGTTGGAGGTCCCGGCGGTGAAGCTTTCTTT.

This clone was counted between two and nine times. This sequence joins TRBV6-6 and TRBJ2-5; 8 nucleotides agree with TRBD1. Unmatched junction bases numbered 4, after V lost 5 bases and J lost 5 bases. The CDR3 is 13 residues long. Per germline, CDR1 MNHNY and CDR2 SVGAGI (reference sequence). This CDR3 is CASSDRGVETQYF. The DNA of the CDR3 is TGTGCCAGCAGTGACAGGGGTGTGGAGACCCAGTACTTC.

The chain couples TRBV29-1 to TRBJ1-1; the D gene is possibly TRBD1 (5 bases). Germline CDR1 SQVTM, CDR2 ANQGSEA. The CDR3 is 12 amino acids. Trimming stripped 6 bases from V and 5 bases from J, with 13 bases between. The CDR3 here is CSVPLEGTEAFF. CDR3 nucleotides: TGCAGCGTCCCCCTGGAGGGGACTGAAGCTTTCTTT.

The V call is TRBV30, the J call TRBJ1-4, with unresolved D. The CDR3 spans 14 residues. V was pared by 0 bases and J by 2 bases, with 7 bases between. Germline loops: CDR1 GTSNPN, CDR2 SVGIG (reference sequence). Here the CDR3 DNA reads TGTGCCTGGAGTGTGCCAGTTACTAATGAAAAACTGTTTTTT. Its protein product is CAWSVPVTNEKLFF.

This clone has only a few counts. J is TRBJ1-1 and V is TRBV10-1; 7 positions agree with TRBD1. Losses at the gene ends were 4 bases for V and 0 bases for J; bases not matched to a gene: 8. CDR1 and CDR2 (germline): WNHNN, SYGVQD (reference sequence). The CDR3 contains 16 residues. The CDR3 DNA follows: TGCGCCAGCAGTGGAGACAGGGAAATTATGAACACTGAAGCTTTCTTT. Translated, it gives CASSGDREIMNTEAFF.

V is TRBV9 and J is TRBJ2-1; D might be TRBD1 or TRBD2, each matching 5 bases. V gave up 2 bases and J gave up 8 bases, with 5 bases separating them. The CDR3 length is 11 residues. CDR1 is SGDLS, CDR2 YYNGEE, per germline. The CDR3 loop reads CASSVGHEQFF. CDR3 nucleotides: TGTGCCAGCAGCGTGGGACATGAGCAGTTCTTC.

The chain is built from TRBV27 and TRBJ1-5, with D unresolved. The CDR3 is 14 residues long. Trimming shortened V by 3 bases and J by 4 bases, and 10 bases separated the two germline ends. Germline CDR1 is MNHEY and CDR2 is SMNVEV (reference sequence). The CDR3 DNA sequence: TGTGCCAGCAGTTTGGGGTTCGGGAATCAGCCCCAGCATTTT. Protein: CASSLGFGNQPQHF.

The V gene is TRBV25-1, the J gene TRBJ1-1; D is uncertain. With 3 bases removed from V and 10 bases from J, the gap between germline ends came to 6 bases. The CDR3 length is 10 residues. CDR1 and CDR2 (germline): MGHDK, SYGVNS. In nucleotides, the CDR3 is TGTGCCAGCAGTGATACCAGAGCTTTCTTT. Translated: CASSDTRAFF. The complete variable domain, with remaining parts taken from reference TRBV25-1 and TRBJ1-1, reads EADIYQTPRYLVIGTGKKITLECSQTMGHDKMYWYQQDPGMELHLIHYSYGVNSTEKGDLSSESTVSRIRTEHFPLTLESARPSHTSQYLCASSDTRAFFGQGTRLTVV.